This T cell receptor (beta chain) was observed in a study of OX40 agonist ivuxolimab in advanced cancers. In the study overall: Ivuxolimab is an agonistic anti-OX40 (CD134) antibody, and patients were treated with it. Two patients with cutaneous melanoma and one with hepatocellular carcinoma, three in total, showed partial responses.

Repertoires were generated with immunoSEQ multiplex PCR, while TCRdb's copy carries only in-frame clones and drops some. The sample lists about 72,000 clones, around nine tenths occurring once. The CDR3 runs to 13 residues. V was cut by 3 bases and J by 5 bases, with 10 bases left in between. From germline, CDR1 is KGHSH and CDR2 LQKENI. V is TRBV18 and J is TRBJ1-1; D not certain. The sequencing used CD4+ or CD8+ T cells sorted from blood, collected in a trial of the OX40 agonist ivuxolimab. The receptor's source is an adult with an advanced solid tumor such as melanoma, head and neck, liver or kidney cancer. The CDR3 DNA is TGTGCCAGCTCACCCAGAGCAGAGACTGAAGCTTTCTTT. This codes for CASSPRAETEAFF.